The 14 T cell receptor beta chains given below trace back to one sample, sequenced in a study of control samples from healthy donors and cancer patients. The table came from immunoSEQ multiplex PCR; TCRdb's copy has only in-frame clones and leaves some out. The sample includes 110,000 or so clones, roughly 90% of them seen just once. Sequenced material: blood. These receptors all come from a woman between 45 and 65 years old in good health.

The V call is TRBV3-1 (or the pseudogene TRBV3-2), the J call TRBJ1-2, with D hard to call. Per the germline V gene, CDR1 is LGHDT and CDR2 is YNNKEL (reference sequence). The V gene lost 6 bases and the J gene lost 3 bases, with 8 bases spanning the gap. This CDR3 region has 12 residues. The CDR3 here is CASSTSHYGYTF. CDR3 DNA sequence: TGTGCCAGCAGTACTTCCCACTATGGCTACACCTTC.

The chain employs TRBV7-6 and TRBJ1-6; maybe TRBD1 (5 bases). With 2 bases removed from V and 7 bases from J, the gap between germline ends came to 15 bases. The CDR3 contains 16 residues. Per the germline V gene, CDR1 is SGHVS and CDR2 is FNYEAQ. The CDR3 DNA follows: TGTGCCAGCAGCTTACAGGGAAATCGGGGAAATTCACCCCTCCACTTT. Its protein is CASSLQGNRGNSPLHF. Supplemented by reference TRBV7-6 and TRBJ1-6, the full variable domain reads GAGVSQSPRYKVTKRGQDVALRCDPISGHVSLYWYRQALGQGPEFLTYFNYEAQQDKSGLPNDRFSAERPEGSISTLTIQRTEQRDSAMYRCASSLQGNRGNSPLHFGNGTRLTVT.

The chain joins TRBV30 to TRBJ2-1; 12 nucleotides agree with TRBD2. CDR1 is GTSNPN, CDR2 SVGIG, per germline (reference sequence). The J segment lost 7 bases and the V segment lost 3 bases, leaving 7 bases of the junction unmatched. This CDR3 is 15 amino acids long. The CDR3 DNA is TGTGCCTGGAGACAAGGGACTAGCGGGCTTAATGAGCAGTTCTTC. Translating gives CAWRQGTSGLNEQFF.

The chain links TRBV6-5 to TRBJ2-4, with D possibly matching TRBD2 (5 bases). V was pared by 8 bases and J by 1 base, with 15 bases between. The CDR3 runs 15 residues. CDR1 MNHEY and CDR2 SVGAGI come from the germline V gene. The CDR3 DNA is TGTGCCAGCCGCGCCCCTGGGGAGGCCAAAAACATTCAGTACTTC. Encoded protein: CASRAPGEAKNIQYF.

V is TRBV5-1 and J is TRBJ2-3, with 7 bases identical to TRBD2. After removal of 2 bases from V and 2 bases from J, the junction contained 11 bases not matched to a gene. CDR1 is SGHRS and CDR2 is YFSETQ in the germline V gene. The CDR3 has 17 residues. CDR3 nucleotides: TGCGCCAGCAGCTTTAGCGGGCCACCTAGAAACACAGATACGCAGTATTTT. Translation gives CASSFSGPPRNTDTQYF. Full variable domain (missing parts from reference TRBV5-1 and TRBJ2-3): KAGVTQTPRYLIKTRGQQVTLSCSPISGHRSVSWYQQTPGQGLQFLFEYFSETQRNKGNFPGRFSGRQFSNSRSEMNVSTLELGDSALYLCASSFSGPPRNTDTQYFGPGTRLTVL.

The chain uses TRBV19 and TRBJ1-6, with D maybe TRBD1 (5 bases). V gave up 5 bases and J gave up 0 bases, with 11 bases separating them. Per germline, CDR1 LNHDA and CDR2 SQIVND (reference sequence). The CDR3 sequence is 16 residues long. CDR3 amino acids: CASSPKTVSYNSPLHF. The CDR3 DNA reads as TGTGCCAGTAGTCCCAAGACAGTCTCCTATAATTCACCCCTCCACTTT.

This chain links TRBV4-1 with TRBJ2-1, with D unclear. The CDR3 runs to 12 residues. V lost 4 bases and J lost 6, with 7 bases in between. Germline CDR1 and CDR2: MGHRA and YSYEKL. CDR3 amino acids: CASSPLGNEQFF. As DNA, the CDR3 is TGCGCCAGCAGCCCCCTAGGCAATGAGCAGTTCTTC.

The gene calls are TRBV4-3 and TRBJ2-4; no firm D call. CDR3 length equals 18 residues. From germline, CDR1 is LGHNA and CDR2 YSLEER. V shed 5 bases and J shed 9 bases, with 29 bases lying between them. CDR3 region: CASSYVRMGRAEESIQYF. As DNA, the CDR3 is TGCGCCAGCAGCTACGTCAGGATGGGCCGGGCCGAGGAGAGCATTCAGTACTTC.

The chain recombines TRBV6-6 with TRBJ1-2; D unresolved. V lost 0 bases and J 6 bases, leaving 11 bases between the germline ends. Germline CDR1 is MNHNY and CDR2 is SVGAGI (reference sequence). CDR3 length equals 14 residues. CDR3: CASSYSISFDGYTF. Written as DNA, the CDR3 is TGTGCCAGCAGTTACTCGATCAGTTTCGATGGCTACACCTTC.

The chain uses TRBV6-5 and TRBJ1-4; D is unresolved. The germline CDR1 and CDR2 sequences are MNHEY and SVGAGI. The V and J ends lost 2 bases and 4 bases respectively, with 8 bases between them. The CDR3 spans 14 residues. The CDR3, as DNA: TGTGCCAGCAGTTACGGCGGCTATAATGAAAAACTGTTTTTT. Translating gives CASSYGGYNEKLFF.

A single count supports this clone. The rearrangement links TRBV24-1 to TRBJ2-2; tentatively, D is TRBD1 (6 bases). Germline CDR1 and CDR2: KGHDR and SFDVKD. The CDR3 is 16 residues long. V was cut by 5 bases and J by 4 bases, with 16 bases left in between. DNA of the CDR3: TGTGCCACCAGTGGTGAGGCAGGGGTTAGCACCGGGGAGCTGTTTTTT. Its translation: CATSGEAGVSTGELFF.

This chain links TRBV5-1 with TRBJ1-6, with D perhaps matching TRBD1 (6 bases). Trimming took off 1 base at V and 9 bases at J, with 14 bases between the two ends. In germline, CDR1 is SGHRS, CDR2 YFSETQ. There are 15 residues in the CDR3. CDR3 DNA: TGCGCCAGCAGCTTGTCTGGGGGGCGACTTTCACCCCTCCACTTT. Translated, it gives CASSLSGGRLSPLHF. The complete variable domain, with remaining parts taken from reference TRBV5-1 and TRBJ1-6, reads KAGVTQTPRYLIKTRGQQVTLSCSPISGHRSVSWYQQTPGQGLQFLFEYFSETQRNKGNFPGRFSGRQFSNSRSEMNVSTLELGDSALYLCASSLSGGRLSPLHFGNGTRLTVT.

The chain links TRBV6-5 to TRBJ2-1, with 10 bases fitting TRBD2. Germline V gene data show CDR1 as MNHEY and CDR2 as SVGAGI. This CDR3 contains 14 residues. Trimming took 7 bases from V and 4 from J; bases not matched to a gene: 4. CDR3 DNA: TGTGCCAGCACCCTAGCGGGAGTATACAATGAGCAGTTCTTC. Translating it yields CASTLAGVYNEQFF.

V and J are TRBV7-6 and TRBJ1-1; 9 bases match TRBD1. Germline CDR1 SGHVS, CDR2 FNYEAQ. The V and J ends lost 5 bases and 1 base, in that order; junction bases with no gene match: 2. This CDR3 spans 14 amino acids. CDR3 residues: CASSPGQGNTEAFF. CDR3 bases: TGTGCCAGCAGCCCGGGACAGGGGAACACTGAAGCTTTCTTT.